These 23 T cell receptor beta chains share one sample of origin, sequenced in a study of CD8+CD57+ T cells in acquired aplastic anemia. Both TCR beta VDJ combination and CDR3 sequence profiling were carried out. Genomic DNA was the template for this profiling. TCRdb re-called the reads through MiXCR, storing one row per CDR3 protein. The table records approximately 99,000 distinct CDR3 sequences, 51% of them present only once. The sequencing sample was made of sorted CD4+, CD8+, or CD8+CD57+ T cells (not recorded which) from PBMCs. Source of these receptors: a human donor in good health, serving as a control.

A few counts support this clonotype. V usage is TRBV25-1 and J usage is TRBJ2-7; 16 nucleotides line up with TRBD2. From germline, CDR1 is MGHDK and CDR2 SYGVNS. The V gene end was trimmed by 6 bases and the J gene end by 6 bases; junction bases not matched to a gene: 17. The CDR3 totals 19 residues. CDR3 residues: CASSFKGLAGGLEVGEQYF. The CDR3, as DNA: TGTGCCAGCAGCTTCAAGGGACTAGCGGGGGGGCTGGAAGTCGGCGAGCAGTACTTC.

The chain employs TRBV24-1 and TRBJ1-2; 11 bases match TRBD1. CDR3 length equals 12 residues. Trimming cost V 6 bases and J 8 bases; bases outside gene matches: 1. Germline V gives CDR1 KGHDR, CDR2 SFDVKD. CDR3 sequence (DNA): TGTGCCACCAGTCGGACAGGGGGCGGCTACACCTTC. Protein sequence: CATSRTGGGYTF.

In its sample, this clonotype was seen many times. CDR3 in amino acids: CASSTLAGVNTGELFF. The DNA of the CDR3 is TGTGCCAGCAGCACCTTAGCGGGGGTGAACACCGGGGAGCTGTTTTTT. The genes are TRBV7-3 and TRBJ2-2, with 9 bases aligning to TRBD2. Trimming removed 5 bases from V and 1 base from J; junction bases left unmatched: 5. This CDR3 region has 16 residues. Germline values: CDR1 SGHTA, CDR2 FQGTGA.

The rearrangement uses TRBV19 and TRBJ2-7, with TRBD1 as a possible D gene (6 bases). CDR1 is LNHDA, CDR2 SQIVND, per germline (reference sequence). The CDR3 covers 14 residues. Trimming removed 5 bases at V and 6 bases at J, with 17 bases between. CDR3 sequence: CASSWGQGSSEQYF. The CDR3 coding sequence is TGTGCCAGTAGTTGGGGGCAGGGTTCAAGCGAGCAGTACTTC.

The CDR3 sequence is CASSVEQFF. The CDR3 nucleotides are TGTGCCAGCAGCGTGGAGCAGTTCTTC. The chain carries TRBV9 and TRBJ2-1; D unresolved. The CDR3 sequence is 9 residues long. Trimming left V 2 bases short and J 10 bases short, with 1 base between. Per the germline V gene, CDR1 is SGDLS and CDR2 is YYNGEE.

The gene calls are TRBV7-6 and TRBJ2-7, with a tentative D call TRBD2 (6 bases). The CDR3 loop spans 16 amino acids. The germline gives CDR1 SGHVS, CDR2 FNYEAQ. Trimming removed 5 bases at V and 3 bases at J, with 20 bases between. The CDR3 coding sequence is TGTGCCAGCAGCCAGAGGCGGGGCCCACAAAACTACGAGCAGTACTTC. Its protein product is CASSQRRGPQNYEQYF.

This clonotype has at least ten counts. The chain uses TRBV27 and TRBJ1-1; no reliable D call. CDR3 size: 14 residues. CDR1 MNHEY and CDR2 SMNVEV come from the germline V gene (reference sequence). Trimming removed 0 bases at V and 1 base at J, with 6 bases between. The CDR3 region has the DNA TGTGCCAGCAGTTTATCGATAGGGAACACTGAAGCTTTCTTT. Its protein product is CASSLSIGNTEAFF.

This clonotype occurred many times. The chain carries TRBV11-2 and TRBJ2-1; 16 bases agree with TRBD2. Per the germline V gene, CDR1 is SGHAT and CDR2 is FQNNGV. V gave up 5 bases and J gave up 9 bases; unmatched junction bases: 7. The CDR3 totals 16 residues. The CDR3 nucleotides read TGTGCCAGCAGCCAGGGACTAGCGGGGGGGACGAGTGAGCAGTTCTTC. Residues: CASSQGLAGGTSEQFF.

V is TRBV25-1 and J is TRBJ2-7, with TRBD1 matching 12 bases. Germline CDR1 reads MGHDK; CDR2 reads SYGVNS. V shed 4 bases and J 6 bases; nucleotides not matched to a gene: 7. The CDR3 extends over 15 amino acids. CDR3 sequence: CASSGGGQGAIEQYF. The CDR3 nucleotides are TGTGCCAGCAGTGGGGGGGGACAGGGGGCAATCGAGCAGTACTTC.

The V call is TRBV2, the J call TRBJ1-6, with 8 bases aligning to TRBD1. The germline CDR1 and CDR2 sequences are SNHLY and FYNNEI. The CDR3 length is 12 residues. V shed 6 bases, J shed 8 bases, and the junction held 0 bases outside the gene matches. CDR3 residues: CASRTGDSPLHF. CDR3 nucleotide sequence: TGTGCCAGCAGGACAGGGGATTCACCCCTCCACTTT.

This clonotype was observed a handful of times. This chain uses TRBV25-1 with TRBJ2-1; 7 nucleotides agree with TRBD2. Losses at the gene ends were 4 bases for V and 1 base for J; bases not matched to a gene: 4. The CDR3 has 15 residues. CDR1 MGHDK and CDR2 SYGVNS come from the germline V gene. The CDR3 loop reads CASSGGGSSYNEQFF. In DNA form, the CDR3 reads TGTGCCAGCAGTGGGGGGGGGTCTTCCTACAATGAGCAGTTCTTC.

V and J are TRBV5-3 and TRBJ2-3; TRBD1 or TRBD2 may be the D gene (6 bases each). TRBV5-3 belongs to the ORF category, with a function that is uncertain. This CDR3 is 15 amino acids long. Trimming took 8 bases from V and 3 from J, leaving 19 bases between them. The CDR3 spells CASGYGGGTTDTQYF. The CDR3 DNA is TGTGCCAGCGGCTACGGAGGGGGGACTACAGATACGCAGTATTTT.

At least ten counts were recorded for this clonotype. This chain connects TRBV7-6 to TRBJ1-1; the D is unclear. CDR1 and CDR2 from the germline V gene are SGHVS and FNYEAQ. V was pared by 5 bases and J by 5 bases, with 12 bases between. The CDR3 totals 13 residues. CDR3 sequence reads: CASSQESGTEAFF. CDR3 in DNA: TGTGCCAGCAGCCAAGAGAGTGGAACTGAAGCTTTCTTT.

This CDR3 is CASRAPEGGTDTQYF. In DNA form, the CDR3 reads TGCGCCAGCAGGGCCCCCGAGGGGGGCACAGATACGCAGTATTTT. This rearrangement joins TRBV5-1 to TRBJ2-3; D might be TRBD1 (6 bases). Germline values: CDR1 SGHRS, CDR2 YFSETQ. V was trimmed by 5 bases and J by 1 base, leaving 14 bases between them. This CDR3 has 15 amino acids.

For the CDR3, the DNA is TGTGCCACCTTGTTGGACAGGGGGAGGTATGAGCAGTTCTTC. Protein product: CATLLDRGRYEQFF. The chain uses TRBV15 and TRBJ2-1; 10 bases align to TRBD1. Germline V gene lookup returns CDR1 LNHNV and CDR2 YYDKDF (reference sequence). The CDR3 sequence is 14 residues long. Trimming at V came to 8 bases and at J to 8 bases, leaving 9 bases not matched to a gene.

The chain carries TRBV2 and TRBJ2-3, with D perhaps matching TRBD1 or TRBD2 (6 bases each). This CDR3 region has 18 residues. Trimming removed 6 bases from V and 2 bases from J, with 24 bases in between. Germline CDR1 reads SNHLY; CDR2 reads FYNNEI. Written as DNA, the CDR3 is TGTGCCAGCAGCGCCAGCAGCTTGGAGGGGGGTTACACAGATACGCAGTATTTT. Protein product: CASSASSLEGGYTDTQYF.

The rearrangement joins TRBV6-5 to TRBJ1-6; D might be TRBD1 (5 bases). The CDR3 length is 16 residues. Trimming removed 4 bases from V and 5 bases from J, with 15 bases in between. From germline, CDR1 is MNHEY and CDR2 SVGAGI. CDR3 DNA sequence: TGTGCCAGCAGTTCCCGTCGGGGGACCAATAATTCACCCCTCCACTTT. Its protein product is CASSSRRGTNNSPLHF.

This clonotype came up a few times. A single base separates this from a much larger clone, so it may be a read error. This chain uses TRBV4-3 with TRBJ1-2; D unclear. The germline gives CDR1 LGHNA, CDR2 YSLEER. This CDR3 region has 14 residues. V was trimmed by 1 base and J by 5 bases, leaving 11 bases between them. The CDR3 is CASSQGSQLYGYTF. DNA for the CDR3: TGCGCCAGCAGCCAAGGTAGTCAACTATATGGCTACACCTTC.

The table lists this clonotype with many counts. V is TRBV27 and J is TRBJ1-1; 8 nucleotides agree with TRBD1. Germline CDR1 is MNHEY and CDR2 is SMNVEV (reference sequence). This CDR3 is built from 14 residues. V gave up 8 bases and J gave up 1 base; unmatched junction bases: 6. In nucleotides, the CDR3 is TGTGCCAGCTCTGAGGACAGGGCGAACACTGAAGCTTTCTTT. It yields the protein CASSEDRANTEAFF.

The chain recombines TRBV5-1 with TRBJ2-7; no definite D call. Germline loops: CDR1 SGHRS, CDR2 YFSETQ. V was shortened by 2 bases and J by 4 bases, with 10 bases between the two germline ends. The CDR3 has 13 amino acids. The DNA for the CDR3 is TGCGCCAGCAGCTTAAATGCGGAGTACGAGCAGTACTTC. Amino acids: CASSLNAEYEQYF.

This clonotype was recorded at least ten times. As DNA, the CDR3 is TGTGCCAGCAGCGTAGAGGGACAAGCAAACACTGAAGCTTTCTTT. Protein: CASSVEGQANTEAFF. The rearrangement uses TRBV9 and TRBJ1-1; possibly TRBD1 for D (6 bases). Germline V gives CDR1 SGDLS, CDR2 YYNGEE. This CDR3 comprises 15 residues. Trimming shortened V by 0 bases and J by 2 bases, and 11 bases separated the two germline ends.

A note on this clonotype: This may be a read error, as it is one base from a much larger clone. The V call is TRBV4-1, the J call TRBJ2-1, with D uncertain. This CDR3 contains 15 residues. Looked up from germline, CDR1 is MGHRA and CDR2 is YSYEKL. CDR3 bases: TGCGTCAGCAGCCAAGATATACTGGTCTACAATGAGCAGTTCTTC. This encodes CVSSQDILVYNEQFF.

The V and J genes are TRBV29-1 and TRBJ2-7, with D hard to call. Trimming left V 7 bases short and J 3 bases short, with 13 bases between. There are 12 residues in the CDR3. CDR1 is SQVTM, CDR2 ANQGSEA, per germline. Written as DNA, the CDR3 is TGCAGCGCCATATCGAACAGCTACGAGCAGTACTTC. Residues: CSAISNSYEQYF.